This T cell receptor beta chain was recovered during a study of post-analysis software for immune sequencing data. TCR beta libraries were prepared from cDNA with unique molecular identifiers. TCRdb itself ran the PCR reads through MiXCR, one entry per CDR3 protein. In the table there are about 170,000 distinct CDR3 sequences, roughly 31% of which are singletons. On this clonotype itself: Its specificity is unknown.

Study results and limitations: There were five TRBV segments more frequent in patients than controls, and TRBV5-6, TRBV5-1 and TRBV20-1 were among them.

The CDR3 consists of 15 residues. The V gene's germline CDR1 is MNHNY and CDR2 SVGAGI (reference sequence). Between the trimmed V and J ends, which lost 4 bases and 5 bases, there was a span of 15 bases. The sample was blood. The J gene is TRBJ2-1, the V gene TRBV6-6; perhaps TRBD2 as D (6 bases). This sequence originates from a girl between 10 and 17 years old with multiple sclerosis. Here the CDR3 DNA reads TGTGCCAGCAGTTTCCTAAGAGAGCGGGACAATGAGCAGTTCTTC. Its protein product is CASSFLRERDNEQFF.